These 2 T cell receptor beta chains originate from one sample sequenced in a study of blood T cell repertoires in COVID-19. Some clones are missing from TCRdb's copy, which holds only in-frame ones; the method was immunoSEQ multiplex PCR. The sample contains more than 110,000 clones, around nine tenths of which appear only once. Sequenced: peripheral blood. These receptors were collected from a man aged 45-60 years with active or convalescent COVID-19.

The chain carries TRBV7-3 and TRBJ2-7; D unresolved. CDR1 and CDR2 from the germline V gene are SGHTA and FQGTGA. The CDR3 consists of 14 residues. Between the trimmed V and J ends, which lost 1 base and 1 base, there was a span of 8 bases. The DNA of the CDR3 is TGTGCCAGCAGCTTAAAAGCCCGATCCTACGAGCAGTACTTC. It codes for CASSLKARSYEQYF.

The chain couples TRBV7-9 to TRBJ2-1, with 7 bases lining up with TRBD2. The germline V gene encodes CDR1 SEHNR and CDR2 FQNEAQ (reference sequence). V was clipped by 3 bases and J by 4 bases; unmatched bases: 3. This CDR3 has 14 amino acids. This chain's CDR3 is CASSLRERYNEQFF. For the CDR3, the DNA is TGTGCCAGCAGCTTGCGGGAGAGGTACAATGAGCAGTTCTTC. The full variable domain, with the rest looked up from reference TRBV7-9 and TRBJ2-1, is DTGVSQNPRHKITKRGQNVTFRCDPISEHNRLYWYRQTLGQGPEFLTYFQNEAQLEKSRLLSDRFSAERPKGSFSTLEIQRTEQGDSAMYLCASSLRERYNEQFFGPGTRLTVL.